The rows below give T cell receptor beta chains drawn from one sample of a study of blood T cell repertoires in COVID-19. The protocol was immunoSEQ multiplex PCR, while the TCRdb copy is restricted to in-frame clones and leaves out a portion. The repertoire holds about 220,000 clones, with around 82% as singletons. The sequencing sample was made of peripheral blood. Receptors were obtained from a middle-aged woman with active or convalescent COVID-19. Each CDR3 is given with its conserved first and last residue. The D gene is left open where the match is weak. Not every row has a clone size; where given, it reads once, few, many or a size class.

clone size	D gene	V gene	J gene	CDR3 protein	CDR3 DNA
NA	NA	TRBV5-6	TRBJ2-5	CASSLEGGLGPQETQYF	TGTGCCAGCAGCTTGGAGGGCGGGTTAGGTCCCCAAGAGACCCAGTACTTC
NA	TRBD2	TRBV4-1	TRBJ2-1	CASSQGTSAPPEQFF	TGCGCCAGCAGCCAGGGGACTAGTGCTCCACCTGAGCAGTTCTTC
NA	TRBD1	TRBV7-2	TRBJ1-5	CASSLEFGTAQSAAQHF	TGTGCCAGCAGCTTAGAATTTGGGACAGCTCAATCAGCGGCCCAGCATTTT
NA	NA	TRBV29-1	TRBJ2-5	CSGRLIQETQYF	TGCAGCGGACGACTGATCCAAGAGACCCAGTACTTC
NA	TRBD1	TRBV6-5	TRBJ2-5	CASSYRGTGNKETQYF	TGTGCCAGCAGTTACCGCGGGACAGGGAATAAAGAGACCCAGTACTTC
NA	TRBD1	TRBV7-3	TRBJ2-2	CASSPMQGAVTGELFF	TGTGCCAGCAGCCCTATGCAGGGGGCGGTCACCGGGGAGCTGTTTTTT
NA	NA	TRBV7-6	TRBJ2-7	CASSLFTGFAEQYF	TGTGCCAGCAGCTTATTTACAGGGTTTGCCGAGCAGTACTTC
few	NA	TRBV28	TRBJ1-5	CASSSGGWNQPQHF	TGTGCCAGCAGTTCGGGGGGGTGGAATCAGCCCCAGCATTTT
NA	TRBD1	TRBV27	TRBJ1-1	CASRDRGQLNTEAFF	TGTGCCAGCAGAGACAGGGGGCAATTGAACACTGAAGCTTTCTTT
once	NA	TRBV18	TRBJ2-7	CASSGSTGVEQYF	TGTGCCAGCTCCGGCAGTACGGGAGTCGAGCAGTACTTC
NA	NA	TRBV5-6	TRBJ1-5	CASSVLEAGQPQHF	TGTGCCAGCAGCGTCCTGGAGGCTGGTCAGCCCCAGCATTTT
NA	TRBD2	TRBV5-1	TRBJ2-2	CASSPSSGRATGELFF	TGCGCCAGCAGCCCCTCTAGCGGGAGGGCCACGGGGGAGCTGTTTTTT
NA	NA	TRBV27	TRBJ1-4	CASRQLGAGDEKLFF	TGTGCCAGCAGACAATTGGGGGCAGGGGACGAAAAACTGTTTTTT
NA	NA	TRBV9	TRBJ2-7	CASSVDSSYEQYF	TGTGCCAGCAGCGTGGACAGCTCCTACGAGCAGTACTTC
NA	TRBD1	TRBV28	TRBJ1-2	CASSRGTGFGYTF	TGTGCCAGCAGCCGCGGGACAGGGTTTGGCTACACCTTC
NA	NA	TRBV9	TRBJ2-1	CASSALTGNTYNEQFF	TGTGCCAGCAGCGCTCTTACAGGGAACACCTACAATGAGCAGTTCTTC
NA	NA	TRBV7-9	TRBJ1-1	CASSADRRNAFF	TGTGCCAGCAGCGCCGACAGGAGAAATGCTTTCTTT
NA	TRBD1	TRBV18	TRBJ1-3	CASSLDRGSGNTIYF	TGTGCCAGCTCACTAGACAGGGGCTCTGGAAACACCATATATTTT
NA	TRBD1	TRBV7-9	TRBJ2-2	CASRAGTGVAGELFF	TGTGCCAGCAGGGCCGGGACAGGGGTAGCCGGGGAGCTGTTTTTT
NA	NA	TRBV28	TRBJ2-7	CASSPSYEVRYEQYF	TGTGCCAGCAGTCCCAGTTACGAGGTTCGCTACGAGCAGTACTTC
NA	NA	TRBV6-4	TRBJ1-1	CASRSGTEAFF	TGTGCCAGCAGGAGTGGTACTGAAGCTTTCTTT
NA	NA	TRBV7-2	TRBJ2-5	CASSSGQQETQYF	TGTGCCAGCAGCTCGGGACAACAAGAGACCCAGTACTTC
NA	TRBD2	TRBV3-1/TRBV3-2	TRBJ2-2	CASSQVLAGPGELFF	TGTGCCAGCAGCCAAGTCCTAGCGGGGCCCGGGGAGCTGTTTTTT
NA	TRBD1	TRBV5-6	TRBJ1-5	CASSRLTGDNQPQHF	TGTGCCAGCAGCCGATTGACAGGGGACAATCAGCCCCAGCATTTT
NA	TRBD2	TRBV5-1	TRBJ2-7	CASTSTSGRSYEQYF	TGCGCCAGCACCTCGACTAGCGGCCGCTCCTACGAGCAGTACTTC
NA	TRBD2	TRBV7-9	TRBJ2-3	CASSSRTSGESTDTQYF	TGTGCCAGCAGCTCGCGGACTAGCGGTGAATCCACAGATACGCAGTATTTT
NA	TRBD2	TRBV7-8	TRBJ2-7	CASSESGSSYEQYF	TGTGCCAGCAGCGAAAGCGGGAGCTCCTACGAGCAGTACTTC